This note documents a single T cell receptor (beta chain) sequence. Trimming took off 7 bases at V and 0 bases at J, with 4 bases between the two ends. Per the germline V gene, CDR1 is SGHVS and CDR2 is FNYEAQ. The CDR3 length is 13 residues. Prior autoimmune disease or systemic immunosuppression barred patients. This sample is part of a study of OX40 agonist ivuxolimab in advanced cancers. Generated by immunoSEQ multiplex PCR, the TCRdb table keeps only in-frame clones and is missing some. The repertoire has 45,000 to 60,000 clones, approximately 89% of them found once; the top ten carry roughly 5.7%.

Here the sequenced sample was CD4+ or CD8+ T cells sorted from blood, taken in a trial of the OX40 agonist ivuxolimab. This receptor was taken from an adult with an advanced solid tumor such as melanoma, head and neck, liver or kidney cancer. This chain uses TRBV7-6 with TRBJ2-6, with unresolved D. The CDR3 region has the DNA TGTGCCAGCACCCCCTCTGGGGCCAACGTCCTGACTTTC. Protein: CASTPSGANVLTF.